Below, 30 T cell receptor beta chains from the same sample are listed, as sequenced in a study of prognosis after radiotherapy for stage I lung cancer. Genomic DNA provided the template from which TCR beta CDR3 was amplified by two-round multiplex PCR. Initially, in first-round PCR, primers specific to each TRBV and TRBJ gene were used. In TCRdb, the multiplex PCR reads were re-called with MiXCR into one record per CDR3 protein. The sample shows more than 15,000 distinct CDR3 sequences, about a sixth of them seen only once. The source material was PBMCs, sampled before or after stereotactic body radiation therapy (not recorded which). The source of these receptors is a donor aged 50 or older with non-small cell lung cancer.

This clonotype was seen ten or more times. This chain connects TRBV3-1 to TRBJ2-2, with no clear D. Between the trimmed V and J ends, which lost 4 bases and 5 bases, there was a span of 2 bases. CDR1 is LGHDT and CDR2 is YNNKEL in the germline V gene (reference sequence). The CDR3 spans 11 residues. The CDR3 sequence is CASSLTGELFF. The CDR3, as DNA: TGTGCCAGCAGCCTGACCGGGGAGCTGTTTTTT.

The J gene is TRBJ2-1, the V gene TRBV5-1; D remains unclear. CDR3 length: 12 amino acids. V lost 4 bases to trimming and J lost 8 bases, with 10 bases between them. From germline, CDR1 is SGHRS and CDR2 YFSETQ. The chain's CDR3 is CASSPEVDEQFF. CDR3 nucleotides: TGCGCCAGCAGCCCCGAGGTTGATGAGCAGTTCTTC. Combining the CDR3 with reference TRBV5-1 and TRBJ2-1 gives the whole variable domain KAGVTQTPRYLIKTRGQQVTLSCSPISGHRSVSWYQQTPGQGLQFLFEYFSETQRNKGNFPGRFSGRQFSNSRSEMNVSTLELGDSALYLCASSPEVDEQFFGPGTRLTVL.

This clonotype has a count of ten or more. The V call is TRBV5-5, the J call TRBJ2-2; tentatively, D is TRBD1 (5 bases). CDR1 and CDR2 (germline): SGHKS, YYEKEE (reference sequence). V was shortened by 1 base and J by 14 bases, with 15 bases between the two germline ends. This CDR3 region has 13 residues. CDR3 nucleotide sequence: TGTGCCAGCAGCTTGAAAGCCAGGGTCGACCTGTTTTTT. It codes for CASSLKARVDLFF.

This clonotype was counted many times. The chain joins TRBV6-5 to TRBJ1-4, with D possibly matching TRBD1 (5 bases). Germline values: CDR1 MNHEY, CDR2 SVGAGI. This CDR3 is 15 amino acids long. Deletions cut 4 bases from V and 8 bases from J, with 17 bases between. CDR3 nucleotides: TGTGCCAGCAGTTCCCAGAGGGCGGGGACGGAAAAACTGTTTTTT. It encodes CASSSQRAGTEKLFF.

There are many counts of this clonotype. Just one base apart from a much larger clone, this may be a read error. The V gene is TRBV7-6, the J gene TRBJ2-2; perhaps TRBD2 as D (5 bases). Per germline, CDR1 SGHVS and CDR2 FNYEAQ. CDR3 length equals 16 residues. CDR3 nucleotides: TGTGCCAGCAGCTTAGTCTCTGAGGTGAACACCGGGGAGCTGTCTTTT. This sequence encodes CASSLVSEVNTGELSF.

By share of the sample, this clonotype is medium-sized. The chain is built from TRBV12-3 or TRBV12-4 and TRBJ2-1, with D perhaps matching TRBD1 or TRBD2 (7 bases each). The CDR3 is 14 residues long. V dropped 6 bases and J dropped 10 bases, with 19 bases sitting between them. In nucleotides, the CDR3 is TGTGCCAGCAGGGCCGGGACAGAGGGGGGGGAGCAGTTCTTC. Its protein is CASRAGTEGGEQFF.

There are many counts of this clonotype. The gene calls are TRBV24-1 and TRBJ1-5, with unresolved D. Trimming stripped 7 bases from V and 3 bases from J, with 6 bases between. The germline gives CDR1 KGHDR, CDR2 SFDVKD. The CDR3 spans 12 residues. The CDR3 reads CATSANNQPQHF. For the CDR3, the DNA is TGTGCCACCAGCGCTAACAATCAGCCCCAGCATTTT.

This clonotype occurred many times. V is TRBV3-1 and J is TRBJ2-1; possibly TRBD2 for D (5 bases). CDR1 LGHDT and CDR2 YNNKEL come from the germline V gene (reference sequence). This CDR3 region has 14 residues. The V and J ends lost 2 bases and 6 bases respectively, with 11 bases between them. The CDR3: CASSQRASSNEQFF. DNA of the CDR3: TGTGCCAGCAGCCAAAGGGCTAGCTCCAATGAGCAGTTCTTC.

The genes are TRBV4-1 and TRBJ2-2; 15 positions match TRBD2. Germline CDR1 and CDR2: MGHRA and YSYEKL. The length of the CDR3 is 17 residues. J was trimmed by 4 bases and V by 5 bases; bases with no gene match: 5. The CDR3 protein is CASSGTSGGFRTGELFF. CDR3 nucleotides: TGCGCCAGCAGCGGGACTAGCGGGGGGTTCCGCACCGGGGAGCTGTTTTTT.

The sample holds many counts of this clonotype. The chain uses TRBV7-3 and TRBJ2-5; TRBD1 agrees at 9 bases. The CDR3 consists of 15 residues. The germline V gene encodes CDR1 SGHTA and CDR2 FQGTGA. The trim removed 5 bases at V and 2 bases at J, leaving 6 bases unmatched. CDR3 protein: CASSRTGTGQETQYF. CDR3 DNA sequence: TGTGCCAGCAGCAGAACCGGGACAGGGCAAGAGACCCAGTACTTC.

In this sample, this clonotype turned up many times. The CDR3 spells CASSVRTDRGGGYTF. For the CDR3, the DNA is TGTGCCAGTAGCGTTAGAACGGACAGGGGCGGTGGCTACACCTTC. V usage is TRBV19 and J usage is TRBJ1-2; 9 bases are shared with TRBD1. This CDR3 comprises 15 residues. J was trimmed by 7 bases and V by 6 bases; bases with no gene match: 12. Looked up from germline, CDR1 is LNHDA and CDR2 is SQIVND (reference sequence).

Comment on this clonotype: A much more abundant neighbour one base away suggests this may be a read error. The rearrangement joins TRBV6-2 or TRBV6-3 to TRBJ2-5; D is undetermined. CDR3 length: 12 residues. Germline V lookup: CDR1 MNHEY, CDR2 SVGEGT. As DNA, the CDR3 is TGTGCCAGCAGTTACTCGCAAGGGACCCAGTACTTC. It is translated as CASSYSQGTQYF.

The V gene is TRBV6-2 or TRBV6-3, the J gene TRBJ1-4, with unresolved D. Looked up from germline, CDR1 is MNHEY and CDR2 is SVGEGT. Trimming removed 2 bases at V and 8 bases at J, with 6 bases between. The CDR3 length is 12 residues. The CDR3 region has the DNA TGTGCCAGCAGTTACCATAAAGAAAAACTGTTTTTT. Translation gives CASSYHKEKLFF.

This clonotype was recorded many times. The chain recombines TRBV6-1 with TRBJ1-6; TRBD1 aligns across 7 bases. Unmatched junction bases numbered 11, after V lost 6 bases and J lost 9 bases. The CDR3 runs 15 residues. Germline V gene sequence: CDR1 MNHNS, CDR2 SASEGT. For the CDR3, the DNA is TGTGCCAGCAGACAGGACAGGTTATCGCTTTCACCCCTCCACTTT. Amino acid sequence: CASRQDRLSLSPLHF.

This clonotype was observed at least ten times. The V and J genes are TRBV19 and TRBJ2-1; D remains ambiguous. V shed 6 bases and J shed 0 bases, with 12 bases lying between them. The CDR3 spans 15 residues. Germline V lookup: CDR1 LNHDA, CDR2 SQIVND (reference sequence). CDR3 sequence: CASSRWQSSYNEQFF. The CDR3 DNA reads TGTGCCAGTAGCCGGTGGCAGAGCTCCTACAATGAGCAGTTCTTC.

This clonotype was detected ten times or more. V and J are TRBV7-3 and TRBJ2-3; D not certain. Germline V gene sequence: CDR1 SGHTA, CDR2 FQGTGA. This CDR3 is built from 14 residues. V shed 5 bases and J shed 4 bases, with 13 bases lying between them. The CDR3 coding sequence is TGTGCCAGCAGCGGGATGGGCCCCCCAGATACGCAGTATTTT. It is translated as CASSGMGPPDTQYF. Using reference TRBV7-3 and TRBJ2-3 for the parts outside the CDR3, the full variable domain is GAGVSQTPSNKVTEKGKYVELRCDPISGHTALYWYRQSLGQGPEFLIYFQGTGAADDSGLPNDRFFAVRPEGSVSTLKIQRTERGDSAVYLCASSGMGPPDTQYFGPGTRLTVL.

This clonotype has a count of ten or more. The chain carries TRBV18 and TRBJ2-1; D perhaps matches TRBD2 (6 bases). Germline CDR1 reads KGHSH; CDR2 reads LQKENI. Trimming left V 1 base short and J 5 bases short, with 21 bases between. This CDR3 has 18 amino acids. CDR3 DNA sequence: TGTGCCAGCTCACCACTGGTAGGTCAACGGGAGTGGGACAATGAGCAGTTCTTC. Protein: CASSPLVGQREWDNEQFF.

Comment on this clonotype: A read error is the likely source, as a far larger clone sits one nucleotide away. The conserved phenylalanine or tryptophan is not found at the CDR3 terminus, so this likely reflects a read error. The rearrangement links TRBV6-9 to TRBJ1-3, with 9 positions matching TRBD1. This CDR3 is built from 15 residues. V lost 4 bases to trimming and J lost 4 bases; unmatched junction nucleotides: 5. Looked up from germline, CDR1 is MNHGY and CDR2 is SVAAGI. CDR3 amino acids: CASSWGQGGGNTIYL. The CDR3 bases are TGTGCCAGCAGTTGGGGACAGGGTGGGGGAAACACCATATATCTT.

Comment on this clonotype: A far larger clone differs by one base, so this is likely a read error. The chain is built from TRBV13 and TRBJ2-5; 10 bases map to TRBD1. The last part of the DNA fits TRBJ2-1 better; the J call may be wrong. Germline V lookup: CDR1 PRHDT, CDR2 FYEKMQ (reference sequence). This CDR3 has 15 amino acids. The CDR3 DNA reads as TGTGCCAGCAGCTTATCGGGACAGGGGAACGATGAGCAGTTCTTC. Translating gives CASSLSGQGNDEQFF.

Notes on this clonotype: Since a far larger clone is one base different, this is likely a read error. The rearrangement joins TRBV7-3 to TRBJ1-6, with a possible D match to TRBD1 (5 bases). Germline V gene sequence: CDR1 SGHTA, CDR2 FQGTGA. The CDR3 runs 17 residues. CDR3 in amino acids: CTSSLGAVTTYNSPLHF. In nucleotides, the CDR3 is TGTACCAGCAGCTTAGGGGCGGTGACTACCTATAATTCACCCCTCCACTTT.

This clonotype appeared many times. The chain combines TRBV20-1 with TRBJ2-3, with 9 bases that match TRBD2. Germline values: CDR1 DFQATT, CDR2 SNEGSKA (reference sequence). CDR3 length: 16 amino acids. The V segment lost 3 bases and the J segment 5 bases; nucleotides outside the gene matches: 12. CDR3 loop: CSASGGSGGWGDTQYF. CDR3 DNA sequence: TGCAGTGCTAGCGGTGGGAGCGGGGGGTGGGGAGATACGCAGTATTTT.

This clonotype was observed many times. The chain's CDR3 is CASSLLSPGAGELFF. The CDR3 DNA follows: TGTGCCAGCAGCTTATTGTCGCCTGGGGCCGGGGAGCTGTTTTTT. The chain joins TRBV7-3 to TRBJ2-2, with no clear D. The CDR3 is 15 amino acids. The V and J ends lost 2 bases and 6 bases respectively, with 13 bases between them. Germline CDR1 reads SGHTA; CDR2 reads FQGTGA.

The sample holds many counts of this clonotype. The rearrangement joins TRBV6-1 to TRBJ2-7; D gene unclear. The CDR3 has 16 residues. Per the germline V gene, CDR1 is MNHNS and CDR2 is SASEGT. The V gene lost 4 bases and the J gene lost 0 bases, with 16 bases spanning the gap. CDR3 in amino acids: CASSGPTVGSSYEQYV. CDR3 in DNA: TGTGCCAGCAGTGGACCGACTGTCGGAAGCTCCTACGAGCAGTACGTC.

This clonotype was seen ten or more times. V usage is TRBV5-1 and J usage is TRBJ1-2; 9 nucleotides align to TRBD1. V lost 6 bases to trimming and J lost 1 base; unmatched junction nucleotides: 10. This CDR3 has 16 residues. CDR1 and CDR2 from the germline V gene are SGHRS and YFSETQ. The CDR3 loop reads CASTEGTGRINYGYTF. The CDR3 DNA sequence: TGCGCCAGCACCGAAGGGACAGGGCGGATTAACTATGGCTACACCTTC.

This clonotype came up many times. This chain connects TRBV6-1 to TRBJ2-3; 7 bases map to TRBD2. CDR1 MNHNS and CDR2 SASEGT come from the germline V gene. The CDR3 length is 17 residues. V was pared by 6 bases and J by 1 base, with 13 bases of the junction left unmatched. The CDR3: CASRTTLAGAGTDTQYF. CDR3 sequence (DNA): TGTGCCAGCAGGACCACCCTGGCGGGAGCCGGCACAGATACGCAGTATTTT.

This clonotype was seen only a few times. A read error is possible here, since a much larger clone lies one base away. The conserved phenylalanine or tryptophan normally closing the CDR3 is absent here, so this likely arose from a read error. The chain is built from TRBV6-2 or TRBV6-3 and TRBJ1-1, with unresolved D. The CDR3 runs to 12 residues. V lost 4 bases and J 6 bases, leaving 9 bases between the germline ends. Germline CDR1 MNHEY, CDR2 SVGEGT. CDR3: CASSSQGSEAFS. CDR3 coding DNA: TGTGCCAGCAGTTCCCAAGGGTCTGAAGCTTTCTCT.

V gene TRBV24-1 combines with J gene TRBJ2-2, with TRBD1 matching 8 bases. This CDR3 comprises 16 residues. The V and J ends lost 4 bases and 5 bases, in that order; junction bases with no gene match: 8. The germline CDR1 and CDR2 sequences are KGHDR and SFDVKD. The CDR3, as DNA: TGTGCCACCAGTGACGACGGACAGGGCGGAACCGGGGAGCTGTTTTTT. Translating gives CATSDDGQGGTGELFF.

This clonotype occurred many times. The chain carries TRBV5-1 and TRBJ2-2; possibly TRBD1 for D (5 bases). CDR1 is SGHRS and CDR2 is YFSETQ in the germline V gene. The ends were cut back, 8 bases at V and 1 base at J, with 9 bases in the middle. The CDR3 extends over 13 amino acids. CDR3 in amino acids: CASLQENTGELFF. The CDR3 region has the DNA TGCGCCAGTTTACAGGAGAACACCGGGGAGCTGTTTTTT. The whole variable domain, remainder taken from reference TRBV5-1 and TRBJ2-2, is KAGVTQTPRYLIKTRGQQVTLSCSPISGHRSVSWYQQTPGQGLQFLFEYFSETQRNKGNFPGRFSGRQFSNSRSEMNVSTLELGDSALYLCASLQENTGELFFGEGSRLTVL.

This clonotype was recorded at least ten times. J is TRBJ2-5 and V is TRBV7-9; weak D call: TRBD1 (5 bases). Germline CDR1 is SEHNR and CDR2 is FQNEAQ (reference sequence). The CDR3 spans 14 residues. The V end was cut by 1 base, the J end by 9 bases, with 15 bases between. CDR3 nucleotide sequence: TGTGCCAGCAGCTTAGGAACCCCCGGCAGGGCCCAGTACTTC. Residues: CASSLGTPGRAQYF.

At least ten counts were recorded for this clonotype. The V and J genes are TRBV3-1 and TRBJ1-1; possibly TRBD1 for D (5 bases). Germline CDR1 reads LGHDT; CDR2 reads YNNKEL (reference sequence). The CDR3 has 13 amino acids. Trimming removed 4 bases at V and 5 bases at J, with 11 bases between. The CDR3 DNA is TGTGCCAGCAGCCTGGGACCGAGAACTGAAGCTTTCTTT. Protein sequence: CASSLGPRTEAFF.